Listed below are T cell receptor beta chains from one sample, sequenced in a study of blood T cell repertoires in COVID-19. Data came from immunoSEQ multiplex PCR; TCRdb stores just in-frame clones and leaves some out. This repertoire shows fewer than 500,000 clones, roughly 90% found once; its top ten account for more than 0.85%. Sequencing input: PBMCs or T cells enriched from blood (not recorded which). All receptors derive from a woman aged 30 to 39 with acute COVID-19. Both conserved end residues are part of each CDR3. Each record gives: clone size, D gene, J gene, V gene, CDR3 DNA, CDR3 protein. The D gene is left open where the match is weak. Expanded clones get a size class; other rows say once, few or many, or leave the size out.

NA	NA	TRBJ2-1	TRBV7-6	TGTGCCAGCAGCCCACGCGGCTACGCCTACAATGAGCAGTTCTTC	CASSPRGYAYNEQFF
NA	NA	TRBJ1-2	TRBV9	TGTGCCAGCAGCGCAACAGGGCTTCTTAACTATGGCTACACCTTC	CASSATGLLNYGYTF
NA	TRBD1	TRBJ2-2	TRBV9	TGTGCCAGCAGCGTAACGGGACAGACGAACACCGGGGAGCTGTTTTTT	CASSVTGQTNTGELFF
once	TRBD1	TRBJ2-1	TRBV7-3	TGTGCCAGCAGCTTAAGGCCCCCGGGACAGGGCTACAATGAGCAGTTCTTC	CASSLRPPGQGYNEQFF
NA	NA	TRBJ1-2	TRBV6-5	TGTGCCAGCAGGGGGGGGCTAGGAGGCTACACCTTC	CASRGGLGGYTF
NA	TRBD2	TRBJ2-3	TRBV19	TGTGCCAGTAGTGGTCAACTAGCGGGGTTATCTAGCACAGATACGCAGTATTTT	CASSGQLAGLSSTDTQYF
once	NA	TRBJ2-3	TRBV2	TGTGCCAGCAGGTCGAGCCCAGATACGCAGTATTTT	CASRSSPDTQYF
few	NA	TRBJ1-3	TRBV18	TGTGCCAGCTCAACCACCACTGTGGGGCCTCGAAACACCATATATTTT	CASSTTTVGPRNTIYF
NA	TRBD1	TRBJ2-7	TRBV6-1	TGTGCCAGCAGTGATGCAGGGGGCGCGGGATACGAGCAGTACTTC	CASSDAGGAGYEQYF
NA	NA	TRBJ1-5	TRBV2	TGTGCCAGCAATTCAGGACTCTGGGGGCCCCAGCATTTT	CASNSGLWGPQHF
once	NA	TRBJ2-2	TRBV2	TGTGCCAGCAGTTCGGACAGCCGGGCCGCCGGGGAGCTGTTTTTT	CASSSDSRAAGELFF
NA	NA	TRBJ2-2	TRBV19	TGTGCCACCACCCTAAGTGAGACTCCTAACACCGGGGAGCTGTTTTTT	CATTLSETPNTGELFF
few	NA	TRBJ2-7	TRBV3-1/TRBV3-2	TGTGCCAGCAGTCCCCGTGGGGGCCGCCACAGCGAGCAGTACTTC	CASSPRGGRHSEQYF
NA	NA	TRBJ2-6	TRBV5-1	TGCGCCAGCAGACAGGGACCTTTCTCTGGGGCCAACGTCCTGACTTTC	CASRQGPFSGANVLTF
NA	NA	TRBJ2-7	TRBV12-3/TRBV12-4	TGTGCCAGCAGTAACACCTACGAGCAGTACTTC	CASSNTYEQYF
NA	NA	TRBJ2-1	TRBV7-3	TGTGCCAGCAGCTTGAGTGTTATCGATGAGCAGTTCTTC	CASSLSVIDEQFF
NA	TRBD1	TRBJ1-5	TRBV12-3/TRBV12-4	TGTGCCAGCAGTTGGGGACAGGGCCAGCCCCAGCATTTT	CASSWGQGQPQHF
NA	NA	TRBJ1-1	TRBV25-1	TGTGCCAGCAGTGGCCAGATGAACACTGAAGCTTTCTTT	CASSGQMNTEAFF
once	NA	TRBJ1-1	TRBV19	TGTGCCAGTAGTCCCAGGGTAGAGAACGCTGAAGCTTTCTTT	CASSPRVENAEAFF
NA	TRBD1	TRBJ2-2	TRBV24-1	TGTGCCACCAGTGGGGCGGGACAGGGTGCCATCGGGGAGCTGTTTTTT	CATSGAGQGAIGELFF
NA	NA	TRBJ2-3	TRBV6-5	TGTGCCAGCAGTTTAAACAGGGTTCAGCAGTATTTT	CASSLNRVQQYF
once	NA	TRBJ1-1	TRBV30	TGTGCCTGCCGTTTGGCGGCGAGGAACACTGAAGCTTTCTTT	CACRLAARNTEAFF
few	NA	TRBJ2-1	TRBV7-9	TGTGCCAGCAGCTTAGTTGGCGGAGTGTCGAATGAGCAGTTCTTC	CASSLVGGVSNEQFF
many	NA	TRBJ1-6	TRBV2	TGTGCCAGCAGGGCACAGAGCTCCTATAATTCACCCCTCCACTTT	CASRAQSSYNSPLHF
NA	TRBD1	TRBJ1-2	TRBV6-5	TGTGCCAGCAGTACAGGGGGCTACTATGGCTACACCTTC	CASSTGGYYGYTF
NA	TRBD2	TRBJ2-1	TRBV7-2	TGTGCCAGCAGCCTACGACTAGCGGGGGCACCATACAATGAGCAGTTCTTC	CASSLRLAGAPYNEQFF
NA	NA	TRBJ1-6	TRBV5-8	TGTGCCAGCACCTCCCGCGGTTCACCCCTCCACTTT	CASTSRGSPLHF
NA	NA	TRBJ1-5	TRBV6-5	TGTGCCAGCAGCCCCAGGGCAGGATTAGGGCCCCAGCATTTT	CASSPRAGLGPQHF
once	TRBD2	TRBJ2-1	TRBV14	TGTGCCAGCAGCCAAGTGGGACTACCTAACTACAATGAGCAGTTCTTC	CASSQVGLPNYNEQFF
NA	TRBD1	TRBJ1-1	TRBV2	TGTGCCAGCACTCGAGGACAGGCAAACACTGAAGCTTTCTTT	CASTRGQANTEAFF
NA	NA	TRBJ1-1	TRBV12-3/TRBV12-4	TGTGCCAGCAGTTTAGCGGCTACTGAAGCTTTCTTT	CASSLAATEAFF
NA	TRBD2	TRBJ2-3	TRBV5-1	TGCGCCAGCAGTCAAAGCGGGGATAGAGATACGCAGTATTTT	CASSQSGDRDTQYF
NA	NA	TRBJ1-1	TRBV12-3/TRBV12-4	TGTGCCAGCAGCCCTAGAGACAGTGAAGCTTTCTTT	CASSPRDSEAFF
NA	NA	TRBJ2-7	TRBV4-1	TGCGCCAGCAGCCAAGATTGGGGGCTAGCGGATTCCTACGAGCAGTACTTC	CASSQDWGLADSYEQYF
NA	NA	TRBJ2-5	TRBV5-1	TGCGCCAGCAGCTTGGACTTAAGCCCCTTCGAGACCCAGTACTTC	CASSLDLSPFETQYF
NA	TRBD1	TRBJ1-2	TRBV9	TGTGCCAGCAGCGCCGGGACAGGGAGCTATGGCTACACCTTC	CASSAGTGSYGYTF
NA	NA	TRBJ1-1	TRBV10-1	TGCGCCAGCAGTGACCCGGGGAAGGTAGCTTTCTTT	CASSDPGKVAFF
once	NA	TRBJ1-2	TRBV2	TGTGCCAGCAGCCCAGGGGTTGATGGCTACACCTTC	CASSPGVDGYTF
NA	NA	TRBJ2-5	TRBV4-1	TGCGCCAGCAGCCAAGAACTACAGGTGGAGACCCAGTACTTC	CASSQELQVETQYF
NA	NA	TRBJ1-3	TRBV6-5	TGTGCCAGCACCTATCAGGGCTCTGGAAACACCATATATTTT	CASTYQGSGNTIYF
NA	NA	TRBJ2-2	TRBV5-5	TGTGCCAGCAGGCCGGGAGCCAAGATAGCCGGGGAGCTGTTTTTT	CASRPGAKIAGELFF
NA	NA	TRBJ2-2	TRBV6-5	TGTGCCAGCAGTTCGAGAACCGGGGAGCTGTTTTTT	CASSSRTGELFF
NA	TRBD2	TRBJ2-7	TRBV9	TGTGCCAGCAGCGTAGGGGGGAGGGCCTACGAGCAGTACTTC	CASSVGGRAYEQYF
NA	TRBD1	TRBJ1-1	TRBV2	TGTGCCAGCAGTGTTTCGGGGACAGGCTTCCTCACTGAAGCTTTCTTT	CASSVSGTGFLTEAFF
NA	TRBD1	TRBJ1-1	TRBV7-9	TGTGCCAGCAGCCAGGGGGGCACTGAAGCTTTCTTT	CASSQGGTEAFF
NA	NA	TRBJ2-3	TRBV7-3	TGTGCCAGCAGCTTAAGCCCCACCTCAGGGGTGACGGATACGCAGTATTTT	CASSLSPTSGVTDTQYF
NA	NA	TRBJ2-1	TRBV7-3	TGTGCCAGCAGCGACTCAAGTGACAATGAGCAGTTCTTC	CASSDSSDNEQFF
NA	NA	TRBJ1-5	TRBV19	TGTGCCAGTAGTTTCCTACAGGGACCCCAGCATTTT	CASSFLQGPQHF
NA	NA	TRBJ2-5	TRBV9	TGTGCCAGCAGCGCAGAACAGGGCCAAGAGACCCAGTACTTC	CASSAEQGQETQYF
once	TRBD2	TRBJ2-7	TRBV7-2	TGTGCCAGCAGCTTAGCGGGACTAGCGGGGTCCTACGAGCAGTGCTTC	CASSLAGLAGSYEQCF
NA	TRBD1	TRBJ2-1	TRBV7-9	TGTGCCAGCAGCTTAAGGGGACAGTACAATGAGCAGTTCTTC	CASSLRGQYNEQFF
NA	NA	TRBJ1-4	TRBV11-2	TGTGCCAGCAGCTTACAGGGGAGGGGTTTTAATGAAAAACTGTTTTTT	CASSLQGRGFNEKLFF
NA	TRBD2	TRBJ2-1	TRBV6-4	TGTGCCAGCAGTTTAGCGGGGGGCTACAATGAGCAGTTCTTC	CASSLAGGYNEQFF
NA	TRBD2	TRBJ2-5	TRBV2	TGTGCCAGCACCCGGGGAGGGATCGGACAAGAGACCCAGTACTTC	CASTRGGIGQETQYF